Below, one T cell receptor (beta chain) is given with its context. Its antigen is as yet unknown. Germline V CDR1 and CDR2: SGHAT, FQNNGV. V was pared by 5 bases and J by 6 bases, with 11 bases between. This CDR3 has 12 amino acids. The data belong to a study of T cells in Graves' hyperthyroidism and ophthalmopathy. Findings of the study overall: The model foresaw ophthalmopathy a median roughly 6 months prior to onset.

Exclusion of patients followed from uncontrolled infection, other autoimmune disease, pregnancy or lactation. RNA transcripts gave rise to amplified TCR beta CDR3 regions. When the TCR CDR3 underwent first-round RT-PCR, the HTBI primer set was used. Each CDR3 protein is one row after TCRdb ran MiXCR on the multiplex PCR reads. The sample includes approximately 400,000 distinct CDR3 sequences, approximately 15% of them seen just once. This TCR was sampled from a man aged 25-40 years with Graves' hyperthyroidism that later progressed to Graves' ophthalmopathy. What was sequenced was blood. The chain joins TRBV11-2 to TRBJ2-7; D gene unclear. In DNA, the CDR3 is TGTGCCAGCAGCCCGAACCCAGGCGAGCAGTACTTC. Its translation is CASSPNPGEQYF.